The 12 T cell receptor beta chains presented below share a single source sample, sequenced in a study of cytomegalovirus exposure and HLA in healthy donors. This PCR relied on a set of 60 Vbeta primers and 13 Jbeta primers. Profiled with immunoSEQ multiplex PCR; TCRdb holds only in-frame clones, not every one. The profile shows roughly 150,000 clones, around 73% of them singletons. The sample consisted of PBMCs. The receptors here all came from a male donor in good health and CMV-seronegative.

This chain connects TRBV28 to TRBJ2-1, with 8 bases matching TRBD1. Germline V gene lookup returns CDR1 MDHEN and CDR2 SYDVKM. After removal of 11 bases from V and 4 bases from J, the junction contained 7 bases not matched to a gene. This CDR3 comprises 13 residues. The CDR3 loop reads CALQGVGYNEQFF. The CDR3 coding sequence is TGTGCCCTACAGGGGGTGGGATACAATGAGCAGTTCTTC. The entire variable domain, with the rest obtained from reference TRBV28 and TRBJ2-1, is as follows: DVKVTQSSRYLVKRTGEKVFLECVQDMDHENMFWYRQDPGLGLRLIYFSYDVKMKEKGDIPEGYSVSREKKERFSLILESASTNQTSMYLCALQGVGYNEQFFGPGTRLTVL.

This clone was seen only a few times. The rearrangement uses TRBV7-2 and TRBJ1-5; D call uncertain. Germline assignment: CDR1 SGHTA and CDR2 FQGNSA. The germline V and J ends were trimmed by 1 base and 3 bases, with 10 bases remaining between them. The CDR3 has 15 residues. The CDR3 bases are TGTGCCAGCAGCTTAGTCCCGGGTACCAATCAGCCCCAGCATTTT. Protein sequence: CASSLVPGTNQPQHF.

This chain connects TRBV5-8 to TRBJ1-2, with 7 bases lining up with TRBD1. V was clipped by 4 bases and J by 2 bases; unmatched bases: 11. This CDR3 is built from 16 residues. The germline gives CDR1 SGHTS, CDR2 YDEGEE. CDR3 residues: CASSPTRDRVNYGYTF. The DNA for the CDR3 is TGTGCCAGCAGCCCGACCCGGGACAGAGTAAACTATGGCTACACCTTC.

The V and J genes are TRBV7-3 and TRBJ2-1; D gene uncertain. CDR1 and CDR2 (germline): SGHTA, FQGTGA. The CDR3 runs to 16 residues. Trimming cost V 1 base and J 0 bases, with 10 bases left between them. The CDR3 is CASSLNVMSSYNEQFF. CDR3 DNA sequence: TGTGCCAGCAGCTTAAACGTCATGAGCTCCTACAATGAGCAGTTCTTC.

There are a few counts of this clone. This chain links TRBV28 with TRBJ1-5; D perhaps matches TRBD1 (5 bases). V was shortened by 7 bases and J by 7 bases, with 11 bases between the two germline ends. The CDR3 is made up of 12 amino acids. The germline CDR1 and CDR2 sequences are MDHEN and SYDVKM. The CDR3: CASKSGFQPQHF. Here the CDR3 DNA reads TGTGCCAGCAAGTCAGGGTTCCAGCCCCAGCATTTT.

The chain combines TRBV11-2 with TRBJ2-3, with D possibly being TRBD2 (6 bases). This CDR3 is 13 amino acids long. V was cut by 3 bases and J by 6 bases, with 10 bases left in between. Germline V lookup: CDR1 SGHAT, CDR2 FQNNGV. DNA for the CDR3: TGTGCCAGCAGCTTCGGAGGGATGGATACGCAGTATTTT. Translated: CASSFGGMDTQYF.

This clone has just one count. The chain is built from TRBV6-6 and TRBJ1-5, with D hard to call. This CDR3 region has 13 residues. The V gene's germline CDR1 is MNHNY and CDR2 SVGAGI (reference sequence). V was shortened by 8 bases and J by 4 bases, with 12 bases between the two germline ends. In DNA form, the CDR3 reads TGTGCCAGCGCGTCGGGAGGGAATCAGCCCCAGCATTTT. Residues: CASASGGNQPQHF.

V gene TRBV6-6 combines with J gene TRBJ1-5, with a weak D call TRBD1 (6 bases). The V and J ends lost 6 bases and 6 bases respectively, with 18 bases between them. This CDR3 has 15 amino acids. The germline V gene encodes CDR1 MNHNY and CDR2 SVGAGI (reference sequence). The CDR3: CASSSQGHTTQPQHF. The CDR3, as DNA: TGTGCCAGCAGCTCACAGGGTCACACCACTCAGCCCCAGCATTTT.

This clone was detected a few times. CDR3: CASSLGGHNEQFF. CDR3 DNA: TGTGCCAGCAGTTTAGGGGGCCACAATGAGCAGTTCTTC. The V gene is TRBV27, the J gene TRBJ2-1; D is perhaps TRBD1 (6 bases). Trimming took 2 bases from V and 5 from J, leaving 7 bases between them. Per the germline V gene, CDR1 is MNHEY and CDR2 is SMNVEV (reference sequence). The CDR3 runs 13 residues.

This chain uses TRBV6-1 with TRBJ2-7; 7 nucleotides align to TRBD1. Trimming removed 5 bases from V and 4 bases from J; junction bases left unmatched: 11. This CDR3 contains 15 residues. Germline CDR1 MNHNS, CDR2 SASEGT. The CDR3 bases are TGTGCCAGCAGTTGGTTGCGAGGGGGCGAATACGAGCAGTACTTC. Encoded protein: CASSWLRGGEYEQYF.

CDR3 nucleotides: TGTGCCAGCAGCTTAGAGTTTGCGGAAGAGACCCAGTACTTC. Translating it yields CASSLEFAEETQYF. The V and J genes are TRBV7-8 and TRBJ2-5, with no clear D. Deletions cut 1 base from V and 3 bases from J, with 9 bases between. There are 14 residues in the CDR3. The germline V gene encodes CDR1 SGHVS and CDR2 FQNEAQ.

As regards this clone: This same CDR3 is encoded by further DNA sequences in the sample. The chain has TRBV2 and TRBJ1-6; the D gene is possibly TRBD1 (6 bases). The germline CDR1 and CDR2 sequences are SNHLY and FYNNEI. Trimming cost V 3 bases and J 9 bases, with 9 bases left between them. The CDR3 length is 13 residues. The DNA of the CDR3 is TGTGCCAGCAGTGACAGGGGTGGTTCACCCCTCCACTTT. The encoded protein is CASSDRGGSPLHF.